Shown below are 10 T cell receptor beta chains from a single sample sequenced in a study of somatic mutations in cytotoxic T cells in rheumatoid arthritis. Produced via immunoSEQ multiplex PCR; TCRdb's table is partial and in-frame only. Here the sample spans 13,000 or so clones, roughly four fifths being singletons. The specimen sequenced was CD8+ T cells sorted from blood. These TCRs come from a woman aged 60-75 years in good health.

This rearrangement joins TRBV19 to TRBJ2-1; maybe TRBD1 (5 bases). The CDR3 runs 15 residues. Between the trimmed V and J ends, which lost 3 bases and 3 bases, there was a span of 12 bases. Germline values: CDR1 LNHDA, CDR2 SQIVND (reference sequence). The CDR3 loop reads CASSMAGNFYNEQFF. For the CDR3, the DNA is TGTGCCAGTAGTATGGCAGGGAATTTCTACAATGAGCAGTTCTTC.

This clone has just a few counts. The DNA of the CDR3 is TGTGCCAGCAGTAGCCCAGGGAGCAATCAGCCCCAGCATTTT. Translating gives CASSSPGSNQPQHF. The chain couples TRBV28 to TRBJ1-5; D may be TRBD1 (5 bases). The V gene lost 5 bases and the J gene lost 1 base, with 9 bases spanning the gap. The germline V gene has CDR1 MDHEN and CDR2 SYDVKM. There are 14 residues in the CDR3.

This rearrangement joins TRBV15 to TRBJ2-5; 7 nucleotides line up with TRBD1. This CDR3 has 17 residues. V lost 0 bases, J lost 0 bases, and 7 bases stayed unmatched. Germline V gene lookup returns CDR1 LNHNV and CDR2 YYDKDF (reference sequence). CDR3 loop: CATSRDDDRAYQETQYF. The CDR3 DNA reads TGTGCCACCAGCAGAGATGACGACAGGGCGTACCAAGAGACCCAGTACTTC. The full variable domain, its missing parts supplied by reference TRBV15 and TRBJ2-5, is DAMVIQNPRYQVTQFGKPVTLSCSQTLNHNVMYWYQQKSSQAPKLLFHYYDKDFNNEADTPDNFQSRRPNTSFCFLDIRSPGLGDTAMYLCATSRDDDRAYQETQYFGPGTRLLVL.

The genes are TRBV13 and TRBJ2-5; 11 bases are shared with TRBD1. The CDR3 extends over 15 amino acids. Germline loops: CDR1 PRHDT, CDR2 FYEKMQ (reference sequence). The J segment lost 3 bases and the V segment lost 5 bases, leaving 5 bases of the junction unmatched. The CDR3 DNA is TGTGCCAGCAGCAGGACAGGGGGCAATGAAGAGACCCAGTACTTC. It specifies CASSRTGGNEETQYF.

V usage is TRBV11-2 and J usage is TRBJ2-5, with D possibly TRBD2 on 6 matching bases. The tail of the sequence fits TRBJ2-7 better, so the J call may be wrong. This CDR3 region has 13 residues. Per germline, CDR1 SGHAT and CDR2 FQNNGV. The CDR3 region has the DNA TGTGCCAGCAGCTTCGGGGGATCCTACGAGCAGTACTTC. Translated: CASSFGGSYEQYF.

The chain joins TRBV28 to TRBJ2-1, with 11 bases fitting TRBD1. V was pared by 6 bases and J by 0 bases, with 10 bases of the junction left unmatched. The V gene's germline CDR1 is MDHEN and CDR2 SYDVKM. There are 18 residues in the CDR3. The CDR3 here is CASSSGQGAFYSYNEQFF. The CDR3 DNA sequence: TGTGCCAGCAGCTCCGGACAGGGGGCTTTCTACTCCTACAATGAGCAGTTCTTC. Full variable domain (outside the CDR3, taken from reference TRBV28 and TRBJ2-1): DVKVTQSSRYLVKRTGEKVFLECVQDMDHENMFWYRQDPGLGLRLIYFSYDVKMKEKGDIPEGYSVSREKKERFSLILESASTNQTSMYLCASSSGQGAFYSYNEQFFGPGTRLTVL.

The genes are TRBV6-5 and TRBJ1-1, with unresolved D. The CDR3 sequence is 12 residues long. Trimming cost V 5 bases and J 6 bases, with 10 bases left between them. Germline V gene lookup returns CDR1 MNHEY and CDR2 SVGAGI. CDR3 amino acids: CASSELSPEAFF. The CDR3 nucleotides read TGTGCCAGCAGTGAACTGAGCCCTGAAGCTTTCTTT.

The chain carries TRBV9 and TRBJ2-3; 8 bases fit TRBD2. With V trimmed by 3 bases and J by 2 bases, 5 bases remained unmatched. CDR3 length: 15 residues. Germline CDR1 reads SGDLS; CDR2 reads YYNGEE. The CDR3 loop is CASSARGGNTDTQYF. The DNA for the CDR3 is TGTGCCAGCAGCGCACGGGGGGGCAACACAGATACGCAGTATTTT. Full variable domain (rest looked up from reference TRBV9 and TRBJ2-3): DSGVTQTPKHLITATGQRVTLRCSPRSGDLSVYWYQQSLDQGLQFLIQYYNGEERAKGNILERFSAQQFPDLHSELNLSSLELGDSALYFCASSARGGNTDTQYFGPGTRLTVL.

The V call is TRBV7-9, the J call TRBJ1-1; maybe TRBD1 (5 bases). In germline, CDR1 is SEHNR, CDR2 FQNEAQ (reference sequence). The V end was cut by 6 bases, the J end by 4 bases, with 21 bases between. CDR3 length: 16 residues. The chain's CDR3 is CASSPGQGWMGTEAFF. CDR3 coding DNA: TGTGCCAGCAGTCCAGGGCAGGGTTGGATGGGCACTGAAGCTTTCTTT.

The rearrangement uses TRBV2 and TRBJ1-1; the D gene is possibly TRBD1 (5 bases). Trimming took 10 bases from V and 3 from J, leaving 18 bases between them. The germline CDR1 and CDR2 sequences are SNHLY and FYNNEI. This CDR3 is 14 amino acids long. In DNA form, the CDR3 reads TGTGCCACCCGCCGGGGGGGGATGGACACTGAAGCTTTCTTT. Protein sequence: CATRRGGMDTEAFF.